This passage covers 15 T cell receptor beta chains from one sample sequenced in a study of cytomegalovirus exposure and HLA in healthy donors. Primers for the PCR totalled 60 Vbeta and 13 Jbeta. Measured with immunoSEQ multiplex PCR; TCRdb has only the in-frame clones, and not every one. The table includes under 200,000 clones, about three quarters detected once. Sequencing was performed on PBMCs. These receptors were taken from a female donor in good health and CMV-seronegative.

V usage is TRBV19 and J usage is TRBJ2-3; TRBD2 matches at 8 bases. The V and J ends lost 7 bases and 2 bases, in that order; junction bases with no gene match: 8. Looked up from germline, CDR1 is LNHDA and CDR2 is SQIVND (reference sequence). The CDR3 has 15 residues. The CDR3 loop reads CASKRLALNTDTQYF. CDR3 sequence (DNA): TGTGCCAGTAAGAGACTAGCGCTAAACACAGATACGCAGTATTTT.

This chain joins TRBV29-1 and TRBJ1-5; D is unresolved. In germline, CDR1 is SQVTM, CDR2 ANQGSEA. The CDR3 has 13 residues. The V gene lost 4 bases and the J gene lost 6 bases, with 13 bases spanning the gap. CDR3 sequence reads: CSVGPGVGQPQHF. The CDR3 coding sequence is TGCAGCGTTGGTCCGGGAGTGGGTCAGCCCCAGCATTTT.

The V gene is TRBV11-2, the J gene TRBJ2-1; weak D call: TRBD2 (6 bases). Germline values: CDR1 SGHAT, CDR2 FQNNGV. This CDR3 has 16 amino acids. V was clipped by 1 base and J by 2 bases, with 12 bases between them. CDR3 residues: CASSLVGGSTYNEQFF. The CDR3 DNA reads TGTGCCAGCAGCTTAGTCGGGGGATCGACCTACAATGAGCAGTTCTTC.

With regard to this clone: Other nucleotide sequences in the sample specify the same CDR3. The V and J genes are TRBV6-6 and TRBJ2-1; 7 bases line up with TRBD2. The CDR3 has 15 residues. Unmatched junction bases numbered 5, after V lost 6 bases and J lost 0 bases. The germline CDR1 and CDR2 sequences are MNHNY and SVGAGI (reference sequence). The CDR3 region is CASSPSGSSYNEQFF. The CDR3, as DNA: TGTGCCAGCAGCCCTAGCGGAAGCTCCTACAATGAGCAGTTCTTC.

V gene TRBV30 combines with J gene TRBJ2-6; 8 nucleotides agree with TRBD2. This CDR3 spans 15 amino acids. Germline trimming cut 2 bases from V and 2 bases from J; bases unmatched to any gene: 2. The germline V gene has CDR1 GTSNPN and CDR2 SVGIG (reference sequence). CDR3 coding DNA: TGTGCCTGGAGTCGGGGGGGCCCTGGGGCCAACGTCCTGACTTTC. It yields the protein CAWSRGGPGANVLTF.

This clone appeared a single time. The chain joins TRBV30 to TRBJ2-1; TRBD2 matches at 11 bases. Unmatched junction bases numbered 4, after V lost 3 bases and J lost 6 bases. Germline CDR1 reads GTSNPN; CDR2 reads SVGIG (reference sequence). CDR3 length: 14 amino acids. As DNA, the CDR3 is TGTGCCTGGAGGTTAGCGGGAGGGGTCAATGAGCAGTTCTTC. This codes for CAWRLAGGVNEQFF.

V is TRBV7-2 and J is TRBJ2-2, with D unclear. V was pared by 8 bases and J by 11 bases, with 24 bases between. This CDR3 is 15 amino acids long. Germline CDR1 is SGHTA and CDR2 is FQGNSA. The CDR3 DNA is TGTGCCAGCGCCCTTAGGAGACCACCGGTTGCAGAGCTGTTTTTT. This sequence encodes CASALRRPPVAELFF.

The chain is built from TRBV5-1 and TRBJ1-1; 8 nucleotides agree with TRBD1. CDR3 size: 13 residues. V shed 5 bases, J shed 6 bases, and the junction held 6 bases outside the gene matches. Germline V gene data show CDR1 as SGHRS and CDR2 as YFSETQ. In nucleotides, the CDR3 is TGCGCCAGCAGTTCGGACAGGGAAGCTGAAGCTTTCTTT. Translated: CASSSDREAEAFF.

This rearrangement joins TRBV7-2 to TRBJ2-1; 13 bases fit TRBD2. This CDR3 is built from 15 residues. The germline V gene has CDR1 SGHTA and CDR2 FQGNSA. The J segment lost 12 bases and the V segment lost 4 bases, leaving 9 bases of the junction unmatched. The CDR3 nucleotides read TGTGCCAGCAGCTCGACTAGCGGGGGGCATGTGAGGCAGTTCTTC. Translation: CASSSTSGGHVRQFF.

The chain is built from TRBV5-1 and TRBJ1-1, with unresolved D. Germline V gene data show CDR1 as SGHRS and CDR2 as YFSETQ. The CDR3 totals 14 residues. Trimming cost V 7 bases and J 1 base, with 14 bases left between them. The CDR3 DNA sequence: TGCGCCAGCGGATCCCTTAACAGGAACACTGAAGCTTTCTTT. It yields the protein CASGSLNRNTEAFF.

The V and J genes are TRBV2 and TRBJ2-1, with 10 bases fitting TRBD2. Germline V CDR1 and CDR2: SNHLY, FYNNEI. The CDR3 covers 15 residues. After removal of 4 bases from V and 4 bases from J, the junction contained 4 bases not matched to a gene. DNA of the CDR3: TGTGCCAGCAGTGCGGGACTAGCGCTTTACAATGAGCAGTTCTTC. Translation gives CASSAGLALYNEQFF.

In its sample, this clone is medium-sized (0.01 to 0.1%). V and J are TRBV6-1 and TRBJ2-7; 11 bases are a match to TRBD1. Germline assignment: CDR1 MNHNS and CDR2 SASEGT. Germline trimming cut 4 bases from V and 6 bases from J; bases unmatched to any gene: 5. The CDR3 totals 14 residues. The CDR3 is CASSVGTGGSEQYF. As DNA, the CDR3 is TGTGCCAGCAGTGTCGGGACAGGGGGAAGCGAGCAGTACTTC.

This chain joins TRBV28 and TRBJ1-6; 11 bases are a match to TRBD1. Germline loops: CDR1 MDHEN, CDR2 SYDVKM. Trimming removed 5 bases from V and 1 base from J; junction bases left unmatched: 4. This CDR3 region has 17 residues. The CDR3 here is CASSDRDRGSYNSPLHF. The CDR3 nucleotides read TGTGCCAGCAGTGACCGGGACAGGGGGTCCTATAATTCACCCCTCCACTTT.

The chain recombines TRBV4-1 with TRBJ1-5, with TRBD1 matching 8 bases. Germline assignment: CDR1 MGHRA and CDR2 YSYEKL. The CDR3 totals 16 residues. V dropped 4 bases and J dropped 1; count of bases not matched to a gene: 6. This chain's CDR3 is CASSRTTGVSNQPQHF. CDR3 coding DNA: TGCGCCAGCAGCCGAACGACAGGGGTAAGCAATCAGCCCCAGCATTTT.

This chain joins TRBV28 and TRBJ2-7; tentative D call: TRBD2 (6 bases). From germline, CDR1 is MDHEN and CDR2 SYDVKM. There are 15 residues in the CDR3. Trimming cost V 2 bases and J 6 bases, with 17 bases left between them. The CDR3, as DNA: TGTGCCAGCAGTTTAGGTGGGGCGGGACCCAGCGAGCAGTACTTC. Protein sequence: CASSLGGAGPSEQYF.